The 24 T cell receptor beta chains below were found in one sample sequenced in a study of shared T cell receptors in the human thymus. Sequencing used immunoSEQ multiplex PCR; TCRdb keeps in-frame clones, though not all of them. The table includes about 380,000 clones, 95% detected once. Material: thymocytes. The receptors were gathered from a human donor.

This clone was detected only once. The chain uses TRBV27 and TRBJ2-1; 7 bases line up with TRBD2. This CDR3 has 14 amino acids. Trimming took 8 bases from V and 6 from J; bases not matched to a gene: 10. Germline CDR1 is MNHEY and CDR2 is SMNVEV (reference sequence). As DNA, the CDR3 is TGTGCCAGCCCCCAGGCTAGCGGAACCAATGAGCAGTTCTTC. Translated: CASPQASGTNEQFF.

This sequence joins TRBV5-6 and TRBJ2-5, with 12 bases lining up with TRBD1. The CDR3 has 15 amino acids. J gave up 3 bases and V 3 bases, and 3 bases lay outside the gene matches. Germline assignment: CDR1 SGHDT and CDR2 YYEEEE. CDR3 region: CASSSGTGGEETQYF. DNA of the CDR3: TGTGCCAGCAGCTCGGGGACAGGGGGCGAAGAGACCCAGTACTTC.

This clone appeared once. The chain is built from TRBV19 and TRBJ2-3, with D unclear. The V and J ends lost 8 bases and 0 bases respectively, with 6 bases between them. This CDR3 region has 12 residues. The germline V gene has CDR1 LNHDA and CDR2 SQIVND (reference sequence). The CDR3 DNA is TGTGCCAGTGGAACTAGCACAGATACGCAGTATTTT. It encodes CASGTSTDTQYF. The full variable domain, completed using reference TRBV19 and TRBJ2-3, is DGGITQSPKYLFRKEGQNVTLSCEQNLNHDAMYWYRQDPGQGLRLIYYSQIVNDFQKGDIAEGYSVSREKKESFPLTVTSAQKNPTAFYLCASGTSTDTQYFGPGTRLTVL.

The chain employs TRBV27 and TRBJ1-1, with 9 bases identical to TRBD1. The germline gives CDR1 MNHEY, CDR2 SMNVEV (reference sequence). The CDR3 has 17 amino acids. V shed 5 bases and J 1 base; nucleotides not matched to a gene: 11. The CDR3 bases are TGTGCCAGCAGTCGCAGTCGAACAGGGGGCGGGAACACTGAAGCTTTCTTT. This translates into CASSRSRTGGGNTEAFF.

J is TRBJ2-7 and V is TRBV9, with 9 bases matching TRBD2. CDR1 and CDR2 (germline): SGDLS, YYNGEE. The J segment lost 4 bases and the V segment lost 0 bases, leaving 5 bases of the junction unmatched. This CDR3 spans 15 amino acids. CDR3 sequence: CASSVAAGGPYEQYF. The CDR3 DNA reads TGTGCCAGCAGCGTAGCGGCGGGAGGGCCGTACGAGCAGTACTTC.

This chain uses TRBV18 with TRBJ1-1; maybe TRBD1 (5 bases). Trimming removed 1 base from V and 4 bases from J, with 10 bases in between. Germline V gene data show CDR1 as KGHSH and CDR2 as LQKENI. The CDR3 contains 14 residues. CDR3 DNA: TGTGCCAGCTCACCACTGAAAACAGGCACTGAAGCTTTCTTT. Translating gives CASSPLKTGTEAFF.

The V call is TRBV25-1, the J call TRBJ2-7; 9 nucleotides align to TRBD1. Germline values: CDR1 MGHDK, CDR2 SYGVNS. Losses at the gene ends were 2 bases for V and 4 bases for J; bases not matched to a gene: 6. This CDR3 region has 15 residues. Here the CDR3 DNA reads TGTGCCAGCAGTGAAACCGGGACAGGGAGTTACGAGCAGTACTTC. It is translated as CASSETGTGSYEQYF.

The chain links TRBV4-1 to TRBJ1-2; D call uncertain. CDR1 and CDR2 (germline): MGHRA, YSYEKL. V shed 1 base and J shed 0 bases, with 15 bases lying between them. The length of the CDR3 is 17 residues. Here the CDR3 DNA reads TGCGCCAGCAGCCAAGGACACCTTAACTCCTCTAACTATGGCTACACCTTC. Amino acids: CASSQGHLNSSNYGYTF.

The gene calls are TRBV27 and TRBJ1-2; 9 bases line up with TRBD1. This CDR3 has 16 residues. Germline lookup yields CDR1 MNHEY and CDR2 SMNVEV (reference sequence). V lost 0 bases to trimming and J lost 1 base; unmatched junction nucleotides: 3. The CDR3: CASSLSRDRVNYGYTF. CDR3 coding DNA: TGTGCCAGCAGTTTATCGAGGGACAGGGTTAACTATGGCTACACCTTC.

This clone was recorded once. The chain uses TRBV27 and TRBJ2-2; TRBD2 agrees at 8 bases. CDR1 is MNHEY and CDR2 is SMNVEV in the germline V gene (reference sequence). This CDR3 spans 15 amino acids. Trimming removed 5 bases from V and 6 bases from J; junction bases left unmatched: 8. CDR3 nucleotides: TGTGCCAGCAGTCCGCAGCGGGAGTTCCCCGGGGAGCTGTTTTTT. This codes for CASSPQREFPGELFF.

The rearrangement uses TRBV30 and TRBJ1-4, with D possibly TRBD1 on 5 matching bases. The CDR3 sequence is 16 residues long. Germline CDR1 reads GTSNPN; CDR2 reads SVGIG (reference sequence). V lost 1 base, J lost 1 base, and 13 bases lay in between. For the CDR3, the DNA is TGTGCCTGGAGTGACCCGGGGACCATAACTAATGAAAAACTGTTTTTT. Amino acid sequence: CAWSDPGTITNEKLFF.

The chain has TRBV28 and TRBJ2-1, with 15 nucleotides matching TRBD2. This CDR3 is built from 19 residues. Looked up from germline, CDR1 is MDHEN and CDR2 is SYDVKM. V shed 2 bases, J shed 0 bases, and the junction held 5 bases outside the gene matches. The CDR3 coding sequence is TGTGCCAGCAGTTTACCTGGGACTAGCGGGAGGCCCTCCTACAATGAGCAGTTCTTC. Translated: CASSLPGTSGRPSYNEQFF.

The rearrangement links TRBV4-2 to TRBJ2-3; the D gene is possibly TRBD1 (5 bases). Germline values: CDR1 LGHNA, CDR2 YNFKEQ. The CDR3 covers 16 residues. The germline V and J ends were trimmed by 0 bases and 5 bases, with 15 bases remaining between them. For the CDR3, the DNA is TGTGCCAGCAGCCAAGATAGGGGTCTGCTGCGAGATACGCAGTATTTT. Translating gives CASSQDRGLLRDTQYF.

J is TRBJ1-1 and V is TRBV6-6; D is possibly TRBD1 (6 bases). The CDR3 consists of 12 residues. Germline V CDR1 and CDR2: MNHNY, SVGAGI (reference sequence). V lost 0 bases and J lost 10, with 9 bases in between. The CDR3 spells CASSYSGRGAFF. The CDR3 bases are TGTGCCAGCAGTTACTCGGGCAGGGGAGCTTTCTTT.

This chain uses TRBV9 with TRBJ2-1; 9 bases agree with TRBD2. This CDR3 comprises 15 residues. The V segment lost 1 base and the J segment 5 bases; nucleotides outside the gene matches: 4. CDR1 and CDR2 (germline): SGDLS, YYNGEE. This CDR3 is CASSVLAGAHNEQFF. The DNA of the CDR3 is TGTGCCAGCAGCGTATTAGCGGGAGCTCACAATGAGCAGTTCTTC.

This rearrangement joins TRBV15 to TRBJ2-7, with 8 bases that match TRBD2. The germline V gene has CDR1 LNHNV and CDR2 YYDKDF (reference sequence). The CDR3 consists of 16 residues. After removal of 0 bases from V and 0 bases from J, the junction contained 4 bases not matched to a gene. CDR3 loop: CATSRDREGSSYEQYF. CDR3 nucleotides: TGTGCCACCAGCAGAGATCGGGAGGGGAGCTCCTACGAGCAGTACTTC.

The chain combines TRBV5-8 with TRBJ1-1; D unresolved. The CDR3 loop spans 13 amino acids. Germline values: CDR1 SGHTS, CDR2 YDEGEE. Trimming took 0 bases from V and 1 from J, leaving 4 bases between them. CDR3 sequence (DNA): TGTGCCAGCAGCTTGGAGGGGAACACTGAAGCTTTCTTT. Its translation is CASSLEGNTEAFF.

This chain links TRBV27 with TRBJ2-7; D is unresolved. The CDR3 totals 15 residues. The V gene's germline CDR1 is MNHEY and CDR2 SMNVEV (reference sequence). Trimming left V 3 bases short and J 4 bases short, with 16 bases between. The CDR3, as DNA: TGTGCCAGCAGTTTTCGTTACACCCTCGGGTACGAGCAGTACTTC. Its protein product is CASSFRYTLGYEQYF.

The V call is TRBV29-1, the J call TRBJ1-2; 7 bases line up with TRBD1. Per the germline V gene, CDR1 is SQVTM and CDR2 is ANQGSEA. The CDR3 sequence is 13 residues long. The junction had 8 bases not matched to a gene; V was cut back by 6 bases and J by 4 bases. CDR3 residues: CSVGPRDSYGYTF. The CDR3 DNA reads TGCAGCGTCGGCCCACGGGACAGCTATGGCTACACCTTC.

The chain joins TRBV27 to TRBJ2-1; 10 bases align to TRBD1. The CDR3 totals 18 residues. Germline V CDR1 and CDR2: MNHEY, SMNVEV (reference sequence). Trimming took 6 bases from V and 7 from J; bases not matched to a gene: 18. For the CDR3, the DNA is TGTGCCAGCAGACCTCCTTTGAAGGACAGGGGGAGGTTGAATGAGCAGTTCTTC. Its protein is CASRPPLKDRGRLNEQFF.

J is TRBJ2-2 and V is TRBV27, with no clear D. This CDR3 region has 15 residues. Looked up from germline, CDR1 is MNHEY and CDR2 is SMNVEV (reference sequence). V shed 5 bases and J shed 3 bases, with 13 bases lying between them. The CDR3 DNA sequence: TGTGCCAGCAGTCCATCCCTTACCTACACCGGGGAGCTGTTTTTT. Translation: CASSPSLTYTGELFF.

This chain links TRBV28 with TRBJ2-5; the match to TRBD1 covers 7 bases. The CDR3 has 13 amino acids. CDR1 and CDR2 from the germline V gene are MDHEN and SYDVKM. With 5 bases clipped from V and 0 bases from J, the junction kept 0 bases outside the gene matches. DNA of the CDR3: TGTGCCAGCAGTACAGGGGACCAAGAGACCCAGTACTTC. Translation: CASSTGDQETQYF.

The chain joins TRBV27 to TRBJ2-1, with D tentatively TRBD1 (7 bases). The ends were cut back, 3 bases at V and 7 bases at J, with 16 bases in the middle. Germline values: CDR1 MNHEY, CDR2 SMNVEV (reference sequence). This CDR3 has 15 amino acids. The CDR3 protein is CASSLARGDPNEQFF. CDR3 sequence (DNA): TGTGCCAGCAGTTTGGCCAGGGGGGATCCGAATGAGCAGTTCTTC.

DNA for the CDR3: TGTGCCTGGAGTACCTGCCGGGACATTACACGGGAGATCAAAGAGACCCAGTACTTC. Protein product: CAWSTCRDITREIKETQYF. The chain links TRBV30 to TRBJ2-5; either TRBD1 or TRBD2 may fit D (6 bases each). The V end was cut by 2 bases, the J end by 3 bases, with 28 bases between. Germline CDR1 reads GTSNPN; CDR2 reads SVGIG (reference sequence). The CDR3 covers 19 residues.